What follows are 29 T cell receptor beta chains derived from one specimen sequenced in a study of cytomegalovirus exposure and HLA in healthy donors. Primers included in the PCR were 60 Vbeta and 13 Jbeta primers. Generated by immunoSEQ multiplex PCR, the TCRdb table keeps only in-frame clones and is missing some. The sample consists of fewer than 150,000 clones, approximately 80% of them appearing once. The sequencing input was PBMCs. Receptors were obtained from a man aged 50 to 59 in good health and CMV-seronegative.

This clone came up once. V gene TRBV6-4 combines with J gene TRBJ1-5; D possibly corresponds to TRBD1 (5 bases). V was shortened by 4 bases and J by 4 bases, with 11 bases between the two germline ends. This CDR3 comprises 14 residues. Germline CDR1 reads MRHNA; CDR2 reads SNTAGT. The CDR3: CASSVEQENQPQHF. As DNA, the CDR3 is TGTGCCAGCAGTGTGGAACAGGAAAATCAGCCCCAGCATTTT.

The chain recombines TRBV15 with TRBJ2-5; 11 bases line up with TRBD2. The CDR3 covers 19 residues. CDR1 is LNHNV, CDR2 YYDKDF, per germline (reference sequence). Germline trimming cut 1 base from V and 2 bases from J; bases unmatched to any gene: 12. For the CDR3, the DNA is TGTGCCACCAGCAGAGTAGGTCTAGCGGGAGGATCAGGGCAAGAGACCCAGTACTTC. Translated, it gives CATSRVGLAGGSGQETQYF.

This chain joins TRBV19 and TRBJ2-5, with D maybe TRBD1 (5 bases). Trimming took 4 bases from V and 3 from J, leaving 12 bases between them. Looked up from germline, CDR1 is LNHDA and CDR2 is SQIVND (reference sequence). This CDR3 spans 14 amino acids. CDR3 sequence reads: CASSTLDSKETQYF. The CDR3 bases are TGTGCCAGTAGTACGCTCGACAGCAAAGAGACCCAGTACTTC. The full variable domain, with the rest looked up from reference TRBV19 and TRBJ2-5, is DGGITQSPKYLFRKEGQNVTLSCEQNLNHDAMYWYRQDPGQGLRLIYYSQIVNDFQKGDIAEGYSVSREKKESFPLTVTSAQKNPTAFYLCASSTLDSKETQYFGPGTRLLVL.

The V and J genes are TRBV18 and TRBJ2-7; D is perhaps TRBD2 (5 bases). Germline lookup yields CDR1 KGHSH and CDR2 LQKENI. V shed 5 bases and J shed 3 bases, with 11 bases lying between them. CDR3 size: 13 residues. CDR3 protein: CASSWRRDYEQYF. The CDR3, as DNA: TGTGCCAGCTCATGGCGACGGGACTACGAGCAGTACTTC.

This rearrangement joins TRBV6-5 to TRBJ2-6; D possibly corresponds to TRBD1 (6 bases). The CDR3 length is 16 residues. The germline CDR1 and CDR2 sequences are MNHEY and SVGAGI. V was cut by 0 bases and J by 4 bases, with 10 bases left in between. CDR3 sequence (DNA): TGTGCCAGCAGTTACTCGGCAGGGACAGGGGCCAACGTCCTGACTTTC. Translating it yields CASSYSAGTGANVLTF.

CDR3 sequence (DNA): TGTGCCATCAGTGAACTAGCGGGAGGGCCTGGCACAGATACGCAGTATTTT. Encoded protein: CAISELAGGPGTDTQYF. This chain links TRBV10-3 with TRBJ2-3; 13 bases are a match to TRBD2. V lost 3 bases, J lost 1 base, and 4 bases stayed unmatched. CDR1 is ENHRY, CDR2 SYGVKD, per germline. The CDR3 is 17 amino acids.

The rearrangement uses TRBV5-1 and TRBJ1-3; D remains ambiguous. The V gene's germline CDR1 is SGHRS and CDR2 YFSETQ. With 1 base removed from V and 2 bases from J, the gap between germline ends came to 10 bases. The CDR3 is 15 amino acids. The CDR3 sequence is CASSLNRSPGNTIYF. The CDR3 bases are TGCGCCAGCAGCTTGAATAGGAGCCCTGGAAACACCATATATTTT.

V usage is TRBV5-1 and J usage is TRBJ2-7; D remains unclear. V shed 3 bases and J shed 2 bases, with 3 bases lying between them. This CDR3 is 11 amino acids long. Germline V gene sequence: CDR1 SGHRS, CDR2 YFSETQ. The CDR3: CASSSTYEQYF. The CDR3 DNA is TGCGCCAGCAGCTCTACCTACGAGCAGTACTTC.

This clone occurred a few times. V gene TRBV30 combines with J gene TRBJ2-4; 8 bases map to TRBD2. Unmatched junction bases numbered 6, after V lost 2 bases and J lost 0 bases. Germline values: CDR1 GTSNPN, CDR2 SVGIG (reference sequence). The CDR3 is 16 residues long. The CDR3 here is CAWSPMGTRAKNIQYF. The DNA for the CDR3 is TGTGCCTGGAGTCCAATGGGGACTAGAGCCAAAAACATTCAGTACTTC.

This clone has a handful of counts. This chain links TRBV10-3 with TRBJ1-2; 10 positions agree with TRBD1. This CDR3 is built from 12 residues. CDR1 is ENHRY and CDR2 is SYGVKD in the germline V gene. The ends lost 11 bases at V and 6 bases at J; junction bases unmatched: 6. CDR3 nucleotides: TGTGCCTCGTCCGGGACAGGGGATGGCTACACCTTC. Its protein is CASSGTGDGYTF.

The chain uses TRBV19 and TRBJ1-5; no clear D. The CDR3 loop spans 13 amino acids. Trimming left V 4 bases short and J 5 bases short, with 9 bases between. Germline V gene data show CDR1 as LNHDA and CDR2 as SQIVND (reference sequence). The chain's CDR3 is CASSTNGDQPQHF. The CDR3 nucleotides read TGTGCCAGTAGTACTAACGGTGATCAGCCCCAGCATTTT.

This clone was counted between two and nine times. This specimen includes other DNA sequences encoding the same CDR3. The rearrangement joins TRBV7-9 to TRBJ2-3, with 9 positions matching TRBD1. The germline gives CDR1 SEHNR, CDR2 FQNEAQ (reference sequence). With V trimmed by 2 bases and J by 4 bases, 7 bases remained unmatched. CDR3 length equals 16 residues. The CDR3 protein is CASSLNTGGMADTQYF. The CDR3 region has the DNA TGTGCCAGCAGCTTAAATACAGGGGGCATGGCAGATACGCAGTATTTT.

J is TRBJ1-2 and V is TRBV6-5; 8 bases fit TRBD1. V trimming: 5 bases; J trimming: 4 bases; junction bases outside the gene matches: 3. Germline-derived CDR1 and CDR2 are MNHEY and SVGAGI. This CDR3 has 13 residues. The CDR3 reads CASSTGGLYGYTF. The DNA of the CDR3 is TGTGCCAGCAGTACAGGGGGACTCTATGGCTACACCTTC.

The genes are TRBV27 and TRBJ1-1; D is unclear. CDR3 length: 14 amino acids. The germline V gene encodes CDR1 MNHEY and CDR2 SMNVEV (reference sequence). The V end lost 1 base, the J end lost 7 bases, and 13 bases lay between the germline ends. The CDR3 spells CASSLFAGADEAFF. CDR3 DNA sequence: TGTGCCAGCAGTTTATTCGCGGGAGCCGATGAAGCTTTCTTT.

This clone was seen a single time. This chain uses TRBV7-2 with TRBJ2-3, with D tentatively TRBD2 (5 bases). Germline V CDR1 and CDR2: SGHTA, FQGNSA. This CDR3 has 14 amino acids. Deletions cut 1 base from V and 4 bases from J, with 9 bases between. DNA of the CDR3: TGTGCCAGCAGCTTAGGAGGGTATCCAGATACGCAGTATTTT. Protein product: CASSLGGYPDTQYF.

The chain combines TRBV7-8 with TRBJ2-7, with D tentatively TRBD1 (6 bases). Between the trimmed V and J ends, which lost 0 bases and 6 bases, there was a span of 12 bases. Germline CDR1 and CDR2: SGHVS and FQNEAQ. The CDR3 sequence is 14 residues long. The CDR3 loop is CASSLASLTGEQYF. In DNA, the CDR3 is TGTGCCAGCAGCTTAGCTTCTTTGACAGGCGAGCAGTACTTC.

The gene calls are TRBV2 and TRBJ1-5; D possibly corresponds to TRBD1 (5 bases). Deletions cut 6 bases from V and 2 bases from J, with 5 bases between. The germline V gene encodes CDR1 SNHLY and CDR2 FYNNEI. CDR3 length: 12 amino acids. Here the CDR3 reads CASRGGNQPQHF. CDR3 DNA sequence: TGTGCCAGCAGAGGGGGCAATCAGCCCCAGCATTTT.

This clone was counted a few times. This chain links TRBV6-5 with TRBJ1-6, with D perhaps TRBD1 (6 bases). The CDR3 has 14 residues. CDR1 and CDR2 (germline): MNHEY, SVGAGI. V was pared by 6 bases and J by 6 bases, with 12 bases between. The CDR3 protein is CASRSGQINSPLHF. The CDR3 DNA follows: TGTGCCAGCAGGTCCGGACAGATTAATTCACCCCTCCACTTT.

The CDR3 nucleotides are TGTGCCAGCAGTGAGACCACTAGCTCCTACAATGAGCAGTTCTTC. Translated: CASSETTSSYNEQFF. V gene TRBV6-1 combines with J gene TRBJ2-1; tentative D call: TRBD2 (5 bases). This CDR3 comprises 15 residues. Germline CDR1 is MNHNS and CDR2 is SASEGT. V was cut by 3 bases and J by 0 bases, with 9 bases left in between.

The J gene is TRBJ2-1, the V gene TRBV5-4, with 9 positions matching TRBD2. Germline assignment: CDR1 SGHNT and CDR2 YYREEE (reference sequence). The trim removed 0 bases at V and 2 bases at J, leaving 0 bases unmatched. This CDR3 has 15 residues. CDR3 sequence reads: CASSLGLAAYNEQFF. The CDR3 DNA sequence: TGTGCCAGCAGCTTGGGACTAGCGGCCTACAATGAGCAGTTCTTC.

The V and J genes are TRBV4-1 and TRBJ1-1; no firm D call. Germline V CDR1 and CDR2: MGHRA, YSYEKL. Trimming took off 0 bases at V and 4 bases at J, with 9 bases between the two ends. The CDR3 covers 14 residues. CDR3 loop: CASSQDRGSTEAFF. The CDR3 bases are TGCGCCAGCAGCCAAGATCGAGGGAGCACTGAAGCTTTCTTT.

J is TRBJ2-7 and V is TRBV10-2, with 7 bases that match TRBD2. This CDR3 region has 14 residues. Germline-derived CDR1 and CDR2 are WSHSY and SAAADI. With 3 bases clipped from V and 2 bases from J, the junction kept 4 bases outside the gene matches. CDR3 in DNA: TGCGCCAGCAGTGACAAGCGGGGTCCCTACGAGCAGTACTTC. Encoded protein: CASSDKRGPYEQYF.

This chain uses TRBV29-1 with TRBJ2-1; 10 bases agree with TRBD2. Germline trimming cut 6 bases from V and 2 bases from J; bases unmatched to any gene: 7. The CDR3 covers 15 residues. Germline V lookup: CDR1 SQVTM, CDR2 ANQGSEA. The CDR3 DNA sequence: TGCAGCGTCCCACCCCTAGCGGGGGCCTACAATGAGCAGTTCTTC. Translated: CSVPPLAGAYNEQFF.

The J gene is TRBJ2-3, the V gene TRBV11-2; 12 positions match TRBD2. Losses at the gene ends were 5 bases for V and 3 bases for J; bases not matched to a gene: 6. Germline values: CDR1 SGHAT, CDR2 FQNNGV. CDR3 size: 16 residues. The CDR3 coding sequence is TGTGCCAGCAGCCCAAGACTAGCGGGAGTAACAGATACGCAGTATTTT. Its protein product is CASSPRLAGVTDTQYF.

As DNA, the CDR3 is TGTGCCAGCAGGGGGACTAGCGGGAGTTTCTCCTACGAGCAGTACTTC. Residues: CASRGTSGSFSYEQYF. This rearrangement joins TRBV27 to TRBJ2-7; 14 bases match TRBD2. V dropped 6 bases and J dropped 0; count of bases not matched to a gene: 4. CDR3 length: 16 residues. Germline values: CDR1 MNHEY, CDR2 SMNVEV (reference sequence).

The DNA of the CDR3 is TGCGCCAGCAGTGCCTCCCAGCGGGAGAGGGATACGCAGTATTTT. It codes for CASSASQRERDTQYF. This chain uses TRBV10-2 with TRBJ2-3, with 8 bases lining up with TRBD2. Germline lookup yields CDR1 WSHSY and CDR2 SAAADI. The trim removed 4 bases at V and 6 bases at J, leaving 9 bases unmatched. The CDR3 loop spans 15 amino acids.

This sequence joins TRBV11-1 and TRBJ2-3; 10 positions agree with TRBD2. This CDR3 contains 16 residues. Germline-derived CDR1 and CDR2 are SGHAT and FQDESV (reference sequence). V shed 5 bases and J 2 bases; nucleotides not matched to a gene: 7. The CDR3 region has the DNA TGTGCCAGCAGCCCCTCCGGGACTAGCGCCACAGATACGCAGTATTTT. This sequence encodes CASSPSGTSATDTQYF.

In its sample, this clone was seen once. The CDR3 nucleotides are TGTGCCAGCAGTTGGAGCGGGGGGGGAACAGATACGCAGTATTTT. Its translation is CASSWSGGGTDTQYF. The V and J genes are TRBV28 and TRBJ2-3; the match to TRBD2 covers 10 bases. The CDR3 runs to 15 residues. Germline values: CDR1 MDHEN, CDR2 SYDVKM. V lost 4 bases and J lost 3; bases outside the gene matches: 4.

This chain joins TRBV14 and TRBJ2-7; no definite D call. This CDR3 is built from 14 residues. Germline V gene lookup returns CDR1 SGHDN and CDR2 FVKESK. Trimming removed 1 base at V and 5 bases at J, with 12 bases between. The CDR3 protein is CASSQAYSKDEQYF. As DNA, the CDR3 is TGTGCCAGCAGCCAAGCTTACAGTAAAGACGAGCAGTACTTC.